The T cell receptor (beta chain) under discussion was sequenced for a study of Ad26.COV2.S vaccination and SARS-CoV-2 variants. Study-level points and caveats: There was a possibility that the TCR breadth and depth analyses underestimated total T cell responses.

A word on this clone: Its matching antigen is unknown.

Treatment noted: around 19 received Ad26.COV2.S at low or high dose, single or two shots; about 5 received placebo; per-sample allocation not given. The investigators took samples on day 63 after the first vaccine or placebo injection. The table came from immunoSEQ multiplex PCR; TCRdb's copy has only in-frame clones and leaves some out. The profile shows a few hundred thousand clones, about nine tenths of them singletons. The TCR comes from a person between 18 and 60 years old who received the Ad26.COV2.S COVID-19 vaccine or a placebo. Specimen: peripheral blood, collected in a trial of Ad26.COV2.S vaccine versus placebo.

This CDR3 is CASSLIGGVYGYTF. CDR3 DNA sequence: TGTGCCAGTAGCTTGATAGGGGGAGTGTATGGCTACACCTTC. V gene TRBV19 combines with J gene TRBJ1-2; D is possibly TRBD1 (6 bases). This CDR3 contains 14 residues. Germline V CDR1 and CDR2: LNHDA, SQIVND (reference sequence). V was cut by 6 bases and J by 5 bases, with 16 bases left in between.